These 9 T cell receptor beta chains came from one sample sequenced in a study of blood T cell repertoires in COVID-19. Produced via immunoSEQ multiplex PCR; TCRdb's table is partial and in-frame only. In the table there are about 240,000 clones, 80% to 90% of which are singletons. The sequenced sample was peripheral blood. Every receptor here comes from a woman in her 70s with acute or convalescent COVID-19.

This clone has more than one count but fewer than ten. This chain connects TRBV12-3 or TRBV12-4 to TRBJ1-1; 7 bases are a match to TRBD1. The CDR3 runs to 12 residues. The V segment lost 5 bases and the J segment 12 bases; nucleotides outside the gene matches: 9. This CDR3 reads CASSTLQGRPFF. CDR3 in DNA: TGTGCCAGCAGTACTTTACAGGGGAGACCTTTCTTT.

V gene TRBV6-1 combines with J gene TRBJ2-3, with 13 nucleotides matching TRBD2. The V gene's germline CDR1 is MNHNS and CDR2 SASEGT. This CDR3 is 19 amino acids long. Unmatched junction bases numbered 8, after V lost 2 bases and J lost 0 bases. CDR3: CASSERRTSGGLSTDTQYF. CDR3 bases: TGTGCCAGCAGTGAACGTCGGACTAGCGGGGGTTTAAGCACAGATACGCAGTATTTT.

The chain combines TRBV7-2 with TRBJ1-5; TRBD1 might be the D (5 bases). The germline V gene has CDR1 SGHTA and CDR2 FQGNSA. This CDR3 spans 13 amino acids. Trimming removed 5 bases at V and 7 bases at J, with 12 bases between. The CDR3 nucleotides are TGTGCCAGCAGCAAGGGCTGGGGCCAGCCCCAGCATTTT. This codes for CASSKGWGQPQHF.

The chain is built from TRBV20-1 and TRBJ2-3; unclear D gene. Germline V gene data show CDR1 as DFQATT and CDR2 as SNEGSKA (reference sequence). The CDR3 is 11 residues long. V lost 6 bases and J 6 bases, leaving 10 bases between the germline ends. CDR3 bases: TGCAGTGCGTCCGGAGCGGATACGCAGTATTTT. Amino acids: CSASGADTQYF.

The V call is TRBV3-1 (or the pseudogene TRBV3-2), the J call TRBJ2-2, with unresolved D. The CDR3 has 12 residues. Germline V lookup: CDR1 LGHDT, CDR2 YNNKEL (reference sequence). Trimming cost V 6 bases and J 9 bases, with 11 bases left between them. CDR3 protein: CASSNSQRELFF. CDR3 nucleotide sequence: TGTGCCAGCAGTAACTCTCAAAGGGAGCTGTTTTTT.

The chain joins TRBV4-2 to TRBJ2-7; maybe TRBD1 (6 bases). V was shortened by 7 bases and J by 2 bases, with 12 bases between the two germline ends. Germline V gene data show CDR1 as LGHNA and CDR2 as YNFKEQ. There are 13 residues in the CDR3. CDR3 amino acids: CASKWTEAYEQYF. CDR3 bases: TGTGCCAGCAAATGGACAGAAGCCTACGAGCAGTACTTC.

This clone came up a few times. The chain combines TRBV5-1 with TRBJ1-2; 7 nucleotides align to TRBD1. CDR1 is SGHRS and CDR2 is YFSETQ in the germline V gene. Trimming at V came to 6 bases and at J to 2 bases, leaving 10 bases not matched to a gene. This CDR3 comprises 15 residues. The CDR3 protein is CASTPSGQVNYGYTF. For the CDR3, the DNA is TGCGCCAGCACCCCCTCCGGACAGGTGAACTATGGCTACACCTTC.

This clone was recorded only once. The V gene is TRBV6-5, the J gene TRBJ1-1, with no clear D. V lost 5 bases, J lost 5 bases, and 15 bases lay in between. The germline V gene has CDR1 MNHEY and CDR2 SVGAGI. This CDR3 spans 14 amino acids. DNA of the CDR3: TGTGCCAGCAGTACAGACTTCGGCGGGACTGAAGCTTTCTTT. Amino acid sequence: CASSTDFGGTEAFF.

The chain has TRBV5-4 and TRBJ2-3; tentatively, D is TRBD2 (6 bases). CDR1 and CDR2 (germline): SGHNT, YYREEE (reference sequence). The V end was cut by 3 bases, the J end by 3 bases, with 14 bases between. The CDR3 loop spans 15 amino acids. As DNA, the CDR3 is TGTGCCAGCAGCTGGTCGGGTAGCGGTACAGATACGCAGTATTTT. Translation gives CASSWSGSGTDTQYF. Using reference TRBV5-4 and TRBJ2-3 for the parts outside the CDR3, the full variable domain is ETGVTQSPTHLIKTRGQQVTLRCSSQSGHNTVSWYQQALGQGPQFIFQYYREEENGRGNFPPRFSGLQFPNYSSELNVNALELDDSALYLCASSWSGSGTDTQYFGPGTRLTVL.